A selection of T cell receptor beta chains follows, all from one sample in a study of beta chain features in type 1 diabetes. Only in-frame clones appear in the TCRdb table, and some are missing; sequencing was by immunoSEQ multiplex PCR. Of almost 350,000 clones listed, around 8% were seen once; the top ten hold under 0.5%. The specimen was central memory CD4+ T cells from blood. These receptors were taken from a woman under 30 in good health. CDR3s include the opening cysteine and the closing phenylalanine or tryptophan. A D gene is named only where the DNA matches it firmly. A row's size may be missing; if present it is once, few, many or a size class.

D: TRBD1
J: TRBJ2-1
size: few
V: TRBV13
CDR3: CASSYRQGRSSYNEQFF
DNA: TGTGCCAGCAGCTACAGACAGGGGCGAAGCTCCTACAATGAGCAGTTCTTC

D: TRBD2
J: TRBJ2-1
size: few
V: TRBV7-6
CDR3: CASRALAGPSSYNEQFF
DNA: TGTGCCAGCAGGGCTCTAGCGGGACCTAGCTCCTACAATGAGCAGTTCTTC

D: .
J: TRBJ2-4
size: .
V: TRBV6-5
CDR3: CASSYSRSAKNIQYF
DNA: TGTGCCAGCAGTTACTCGCGCTCAGCCAAAAACATTCAGTACTTC

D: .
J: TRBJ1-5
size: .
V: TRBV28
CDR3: CASSHPNVGPQHF
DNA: TGTGCCAGCAGCCACCCCAATGTGGGGCCCCAGCATTTT

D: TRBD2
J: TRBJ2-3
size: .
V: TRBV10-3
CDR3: CAISTSGSGLNTQYF
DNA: TGTGCCATCAGTACTAGCGGGAGTGGCCTGAATACGCAGTATTTT

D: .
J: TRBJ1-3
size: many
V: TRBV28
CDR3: CASKREIGNTIYF
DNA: TGTGCCAGCAAGAGGGAGATTGGAAACACCATATATTTT

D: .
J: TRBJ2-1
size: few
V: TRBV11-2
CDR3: CASSLTTSLDEQFF
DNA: TGTGCCAGCAGCTTAACAACTAGCCTCGATGAGCAGTTCTTC

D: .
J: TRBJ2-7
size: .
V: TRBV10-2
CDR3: CASSEYEEQYF
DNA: TGCGCCAGCAGTGAGTATGAGGAGCAGTACTTC

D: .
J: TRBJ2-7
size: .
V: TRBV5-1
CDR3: CASSSTRTYEQYF
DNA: TGCGCCAGCAGCTCGACGAGAACCTACGAGCAGTACTTC

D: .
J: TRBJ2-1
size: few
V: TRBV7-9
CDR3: CASSLARFGYNEQFF
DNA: TGTGCCAGCAGCTTAGCTCGCTTCGGGTACAATGAGCAGTTCTTC

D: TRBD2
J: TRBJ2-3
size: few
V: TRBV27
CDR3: CASSASGSTDTQYF
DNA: TGTGCCAGCAGTGCTAGCGGGAGCACAGATACGCAGTATTTT

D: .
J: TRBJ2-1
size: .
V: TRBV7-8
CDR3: CASSKTPTGGRGEQFF
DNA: TGTGCCAGCAGTAAGACGCCTACCGGGGGGCGCGGTGAGCAGTTCTTC

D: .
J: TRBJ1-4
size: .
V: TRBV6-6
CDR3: CASSYGSPGFNEKLFF
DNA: TGTGCCAGCAGTTATGGGAGCCCAGGGTTTAATGAAAAACTGTTTTTT

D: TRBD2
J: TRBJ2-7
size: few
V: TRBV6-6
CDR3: CASSLTGLHQAYEQYF
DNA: TGTGCCAGCAGTCTCACGGGACTACACCAAGCCTACGAGCAGTACTTC

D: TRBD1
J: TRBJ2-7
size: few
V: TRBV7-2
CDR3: CASSLALGGQGREQYF
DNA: TGTGCCAGCAGCTTAGCCCTGGGGGGACAGGGCCGCGAGCAGTACTTC

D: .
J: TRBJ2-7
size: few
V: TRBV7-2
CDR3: CASSRSLIGYEQYF
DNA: TGTGCCAGCAGCCGATCTTTAATCGGCTACGAGCAGTACTTC

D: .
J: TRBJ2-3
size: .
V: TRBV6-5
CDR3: CASSRTASTDTQYF
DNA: TGTGCCAGCAGTAGGACAGCTAGCACAGATACGCAGTATTTT

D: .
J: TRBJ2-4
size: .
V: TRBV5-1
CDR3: CASSLGQPQNIQYF
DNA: TGCGCCAGCAGCCTTGGACAGCCCCAAAACATTCAGTACTTC

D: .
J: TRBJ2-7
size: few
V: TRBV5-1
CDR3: CASSLRQGGYEQYF
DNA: TGCGCCAGCAGCTTGAGGCAGGGGGGCTACGAGCAGTACTTC

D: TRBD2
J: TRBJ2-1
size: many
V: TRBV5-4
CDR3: CASSLDSGAYNEQFF
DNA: TGTGCCAGCAGCTTGGATAGCGGGGCCTACAATGAGCAGTTCTTC

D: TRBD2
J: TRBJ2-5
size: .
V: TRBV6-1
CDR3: CASMGKRGRETQYF
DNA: TGTGCCAGCATGGGCAAGCGGGGACGGGAGACCCAGTACTTC

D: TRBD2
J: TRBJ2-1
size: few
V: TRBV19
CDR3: CASSMKTSASYNEQFF
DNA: TGTGCCAGTAGTATGAAGACTAGCGCATCCTACAATGAGCAGTTCTTC

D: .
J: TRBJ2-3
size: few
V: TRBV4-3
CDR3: CASSQGAAGRTDTQYF
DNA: TGCGCCAGCAGCCAAGGGGCTGCGGGCCGGACAGATACGCAGTATTTT

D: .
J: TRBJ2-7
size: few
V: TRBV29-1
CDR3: CSVEGTGPTYEQYF
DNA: TGCAGCGTTGAAGGCACAGGGCCGACCTACGAGCAGTACTTC

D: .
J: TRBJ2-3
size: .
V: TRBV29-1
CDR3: CSAALRSTDTQYF
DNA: TGCAGCGCCGCCTTGCGGAGCACAGATACGCAGTATTTT

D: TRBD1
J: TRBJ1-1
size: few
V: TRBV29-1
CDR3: CSVEGQGTEAFF
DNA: TGCAGCGTTGAAGGACAGGGCACTGAAGCTTTCTTT

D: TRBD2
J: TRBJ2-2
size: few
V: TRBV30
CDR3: CAWSPGDKGGTGELFF
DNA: TGTGCCTGGAGCCCCGGGGATAAGGGAGGGACCGGGGAGCTGTTTTTT

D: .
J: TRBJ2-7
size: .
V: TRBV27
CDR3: CASSSPFGSPYEQYF
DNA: TGTGCCAGCAGTTCGCCCTTCGGTAGTCCCTACGAGCAGTACTTC

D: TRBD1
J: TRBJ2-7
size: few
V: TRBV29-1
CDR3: CSVAGQGYEQYF
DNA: TGCAGCGTTGCGGGACAGGGGTACGAGCAGTACTTC

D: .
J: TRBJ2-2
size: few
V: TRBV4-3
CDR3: CASSQDALGFSLRLRTGELFF
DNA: TGCGCCAGCAGCCAAGACGCCCTAGGGTTTTCTCTAAGGTTAAGGACCGGGGAGCTGTTTTTT

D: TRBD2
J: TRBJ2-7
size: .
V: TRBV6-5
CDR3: CASSYRFSGSSREQYF
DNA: TGTGCCAGCAGTTACCGATTTAGCGGGAGCTCGAGGGAGCAGTACTTC

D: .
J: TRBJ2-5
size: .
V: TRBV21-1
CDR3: CASRKGGPRETQYF
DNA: TGTGCCAGCAGAAAGGGAGGTCCTCGGGAGACCCAGTACTTC

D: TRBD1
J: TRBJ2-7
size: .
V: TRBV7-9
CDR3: CASSFGTGRRTYEQYF
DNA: TGTGCCAGCAGCTTCGGGACAGGTCGTAGGACTTACGAGCAGTACTTC

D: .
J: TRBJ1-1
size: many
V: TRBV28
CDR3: CASSLQNTEAFF
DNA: TGTGCCAGCAGTTTACAGAACACTGAAGCTTTCTTT

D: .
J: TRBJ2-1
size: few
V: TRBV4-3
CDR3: CASSMGAQGGEQFF
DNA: TGCGCCAGCAGCATGGGGGCTCAGGGTGGTGAGCAGTTCTTC

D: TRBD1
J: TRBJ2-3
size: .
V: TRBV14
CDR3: CASSQFLGTGGTDTQYF
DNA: TGTGCCAGCAGCCAATTCTTGGGGACAGGTGGCACAGATACGCAGTATTTT

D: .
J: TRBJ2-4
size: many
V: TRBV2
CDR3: CASSLDTGTNIQYF
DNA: TGTGCCAGCAGTCTGGATACAGGGACTAACATTCAGTACTTC

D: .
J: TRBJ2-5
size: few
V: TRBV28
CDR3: CASSFLLGGGETQYF
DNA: TGTGCCAGCAGTTTTCTCCTAGGGGGAGGGGAGACCCAGTACTTC

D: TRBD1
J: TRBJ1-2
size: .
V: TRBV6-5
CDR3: CASRSSGTGNYGYTF
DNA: TGTGCCAGCAGATCCTCCGGGACAGGAAACTATGGCTACACCTTC

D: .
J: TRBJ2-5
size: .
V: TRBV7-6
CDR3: CASSQDRVETQYF
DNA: TGTGCCAGCAGTCAAGACCGGGTAGAGACCCAGTACTTC

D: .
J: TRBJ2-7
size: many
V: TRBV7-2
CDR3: CASASSGGYEQYF
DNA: TGTGCCAGCGCGAGTAGTGGGGGGTACGAGCAGTACTTC

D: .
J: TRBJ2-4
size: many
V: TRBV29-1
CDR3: CSVDAQGTRNIQYF
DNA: TGCAGCGTTGATGCGCAGGGGACCCGAAACATTCAGTACTTC

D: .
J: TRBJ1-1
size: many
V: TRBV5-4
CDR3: CASSLRGRNTEAFF
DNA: TGTGCCAGCAGCTTACGGGGAAGGAACACTGAAGCTTTCTTT

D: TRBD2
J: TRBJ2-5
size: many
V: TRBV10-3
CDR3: CAISEFAGEGETQYF
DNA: TGTGCCATCAGTGAGTTTGCGGGAGAGGGAGAGACCCAGTACTTC

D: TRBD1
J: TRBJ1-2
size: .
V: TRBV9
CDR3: CASSAADRVKGYTF
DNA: TGTGCCAGCAGCGCGGCTGACAGGGTCAAAGGCTACACCTTC